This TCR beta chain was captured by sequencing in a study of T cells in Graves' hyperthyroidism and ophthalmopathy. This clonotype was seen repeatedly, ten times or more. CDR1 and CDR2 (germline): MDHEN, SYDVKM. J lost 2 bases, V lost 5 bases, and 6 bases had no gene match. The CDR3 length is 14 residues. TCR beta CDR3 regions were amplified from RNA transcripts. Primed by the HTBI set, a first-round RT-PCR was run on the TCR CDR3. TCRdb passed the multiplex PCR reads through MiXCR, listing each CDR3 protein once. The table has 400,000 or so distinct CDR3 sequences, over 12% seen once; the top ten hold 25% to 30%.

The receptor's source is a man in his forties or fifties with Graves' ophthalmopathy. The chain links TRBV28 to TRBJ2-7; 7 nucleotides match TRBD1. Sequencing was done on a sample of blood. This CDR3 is CASSQTGTAYEQYF. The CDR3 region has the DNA TGTGCCAGCAGTCAAACCGGGACAGCCTACGAGCAGTACTTC.